This entry lists 25 T cell receptor beta chains sequenced from one sample in a study of cytomegalovirus exposure and HLA in healthy donors. The PCR had 60 Vbeta and 13 Jbeta primers. Produced via immunoSEQ multiplex PCR; TCRdb's table is partial and in-frame only. This sample yields about 97,000 clones, of which 60% to 80% are seen a single time; 8% to 10% belongs to the top ten. Source material: PBMCs. The receptors here all came from a male donor in good health and CMV-seropositive.

This clone was observed a single time. The chain employs TRBV7-2 and TRBJ1-2, with 8 bases identical to TRBD1. The trim removed 4 bases at V and 4 bases at J, leaving 8 bases unmatched. Looked up from germline, CDR1 is SGHTA and CDR2 is FQGNSA. The CDR3 covers 15 residues. The DNA of the CDR3 is TGTGCCAGCAGCTCGACAGTCACAGGGGGCTATGGCTACACCTTC. Translating it yields CASSSTVTGGYGYTF.

The gene calls are TRBV7-2 and TRBJ2-7; tentatively, D is TRBD2 (8 bases). The CDR3 extends over 16 amino acids. V lost 5 bases to trimming and J lost 2 bases, with 19 bases between them. CDR1 and CDR2 from the germline V gene are SGHTA and FQGNSA. CDR3 sequence reads: CASSPWTGGRPYEQYF. In DNA, the CDR3 is TGTGCCAGCAGCCCCTGGACAGGCGGGAGGCCCTACGAGCAGTACTTC.

The chain employs TRBV19 and TRBJ2-2, with TRBD2 as a possible D gene (6 bases). The germline V and J ends were trimmed by 5 bases and 6 bases, with 13 bases remaining between them. The CDR3 is made up of 14 amino acids. Per the germline V gene, CDR1 is LNHDA and CDR2 is SQIVND (reference sequence). For the CDR3, the DNA is TGTGCCAGTAGTCCCTTAGGGGACTCCGGGGAGCTGTTTTTT. It encodes CASSPLGDSGELFF.

This clone has only a few counts. This CDR3 reads CAISEGEAYEQYF. The CDR3 DNA is TGTGCCATCAGTGAAGGGGAGGCCTACGAGCAGTACTTC. The V gene is TRBV10-3, the J gene TRBJ2-7; D is possibly TRBD2 (6 bases). The CDR3 loop spans 13 amino acids. V gave up 3 bases and J gave up 2 bases, with 8 bases separating them. Germline lookup yields CDR1 ENHRY and CDR2 SYGVKD.

The chain links TRBV7-9 to TRBJ2-7; D is perhaps TRBD1 (5 bases). Germline V gene lookup returns CDR1 SEHNR and CDR2 FQNEAQ (reference sequence). This CDR3 spans 14 amino acids. V was clipped by 0 bases and J by 2 bases, with 8 bases between them. The CDR3 is CASSLAMTAYEQYF. Written as DNA, the CDR3 is TGTGCCAGCAGCTTAGCTATGACAGCCTACGAGCAGTACTTC.

The chain combines TRBV4-2 with TRBJ2-3; 9 nucleotides agree with TRBD2. J lost 4 bases, V lost 3 bases, and 11 bases had no gene match. Per germline, CDR1 LGHNA and CDR2 YNFKEQ. The CDR3 loop spans 17 amino acids. CDR3 region: CASSQAALTSGSDTQYF. The CDR3, as DNA: TGTGCCAGCAGCCAGGCCGCTCTGACTAGCGGCTCAGATACGCAGTATTTT.

This chain connects TRBV5-1 to TRBJ1-5; D is uncertain. Germline CDR1 and CDR2: SGHRS and YFSETQ. The CDR3 loop spans 15 amino acids. Trimming shortened V by 0 bases and J by 0 bases, and 7 bases separated the two germline ends. CDR3 region: CASSLDSNSNQPQHF. CDR3 nucleotides: TGCGCCAGCAGCTTGGACAGCAATAGCAATCAGCCCCAGCATTTT.

This clone was seen more than once but under ten times. V and J are TRBV7-8 and TRBJ2-3; perhaps TRBD2 as D (6 bases). This CDR3 contains 15 residues. The germline V and J ends were trimmed by 8 bases and 0 bases, with 15 bases remaining between them. Germline-derived CDR1 and CDR2 are SGHVS and FQNEAQ. CDR3 region: CASGSLASSTDTQYF. The DNA for the CDR3 is TGTGCCAGCGGCTCACTAGCTTCTAGCACAGATACGCAGTATTTT.

The V call is TRBV27, the J call TRBJ2-2, with 10 bases aligning to TRBD2. With 5 bases clipped from V and 5 bases from J, the junction kept 8 bases outside the gene matches. Per germline, CDR1 MNHEY and CDR2 SMNVEV (reference sequence). The length of the CDR3 is 16 residues. CDR3 sequence (DNA): TGTGCCAGCAGTCCCGCCGGGACTAGCGTAACCGGGGAGCTGTTTTTT. Protein: CASSPAGTSVTGELFF.

The rearrangement joins TRBV7-9 to TRBJ1-4; the D gene is possibly TRBD1 (6 bases). CDR3 length equals 14 residues. Germline CDR1 is SEHNR and CDR2 is FQNEAQ (reference sequence). V was pared by 1 base and J by 8 bases, with 11 bases between. This CDR3 is CASSLGGTSEKLFF. DNA of the CDR3: TGTGCCAGCAGCTTAGGGGGGACAAGCGAAAAACTGTTTTTT.

This chain joins TRBV19 and TRBJ1-4; D perhaps matches TRBD1 (5 bases). The CDR3 loop spans 13 amino acids. CDR1 is LNHDA and CDR2 is SQIVND in the germline V gene (reference sequence). Deletions cut 4 bases from V and 11 bases from J, with 14 bases between. Written as DNA, the CDR3 is TGTGCCAGTAGTAGGACAACTGTGAGGAAACTGTTTTTT. Protein sequence: CASSRTTVRKLFF.

The V and J genes are TRBV6-1 and TRBJ1-3; D might be TRBD1 (6 bases). There are 13 residues in the CDR3. Germline CDR1 reads MNHNS; CDR2 reads SASEGT. V was trimmed by 4 bases and J by 3 bases, leaving 7 bases between them. CDR3 protein: CASSGQVGNTIYF. In nucleotides, the CDR3 is TGTGCCAGCAGTGGACAGGTTGGAAACACCATATATTTT.

The chain uses TRBV9 and TRBJ2-5; TRBD2 matches at 13 bases. Germline V gene lookup returns CDR1 SGDLS and CDR2 YYNGEE. This CDR3 contains 16 residues. V shed 4 bases and J 5 bases; nucleotides not matched to a gene: 8. CDR3 sequence: CASSQTSGRAGETQYF. In DNA form, the CDR3 reads TGTGCCAGCAGCCAAACTAGCGGGAGGGCCGGGGAGACCCAGTACTTC. The variable domain in full, with the rest retrieved from reference TRBV9 and TRBJ2-5, is DSGVTQTPKHLITATGQRVTLRCSPRSGDLSVYWYQQSLDQGLQFLIQYYNGEERAKGNILERFSAQQFPDLHSELNLSSLELGDSALYFCASSQTSGRAGETQYFGPGTRLLVL.

The rearrangement uses TRBV19 and TRBJ1-1, with 7 bases fitting TRBD1. Trimming took 7 bases from V and 0 from J; bases not matched to a gene: 8. This CDR3 has 15 amino acids. Germline CDR1 and CDR2: LNHDA and SQIVND (reference sequence). CDR3 residues: CASNPEGAMNTEAFF. Written as DNA, the CDR3 is TGTGCCAGTAACCCTGAGGGGGCTATGAACACTGAAGCTTTCTTT.

V usage is TRBV5-4 and J usage is TRBJ2-1; 7 bases agree with TRBD1. V trimming: 0 bases; J trimming: 13 bases; junction bases outside the gene matches: 7. The length of the CDR3 is 13 residues. Germline values: CDR1 SGHNT, CDR2 YYREEE (reference sequence). The CDR3 loop reads CASSLDRGSPQFF. The CDR3 DNA follows: TGTGCCAGCAGCTTGGACAGGGGAAGCCCACAGTTCTTC.

The rearrangement links TRBV5-5 to TRBJ1-5; unclear D gene. This CDR3 contains 15 residues. The V gene's germline CDR1 is SGHKS and CDR2 YYEKEE (reference sequence). Trimming cost V 4 bases and J 2 bases, with 13 bases left between them. The CDR3 region is CASSSRVGGNQPQHF. The CDR3 region has the DNA TGTGCCAGCAGCAGCCGGGTTGGCGGCAATCAGCCCCAGCATTTT.

With respect to this clone: Sequence at one end of the junction differs from germline and may be a read error. V usage is TRBV7-2 and J usage is TRBJ2-7, with TRBD2 matching over 7 bases. Germline lookup yields CDR1 SGHTA and CDR2 FQGNSA. CDR3 length: 14 residues. The CDR3 protein is CASSLLGGTYEQHF. DNA for the CDR3: TGTGCCAGCAGCTTATTGGGGGGGACCTACGAGCAGCACTTC. The whole variable domain, remainder taken from reference TRBV7-2 and TRBJ2-7, is GAGVSQSPSNKVTEKGKDVELRCDPISGHTALYWYRQSLGQGLEFLIYFQGNSAPDKSGLPSDRFSAERTGGSVSTLTIQRTQQEDSAVYLCASSLLGGTYEQHFGPGTRLTVT.

The V gene is TRBV6-6, the J gene TRBJ2-1; TRBD2 is a possible D gene (6 bases). This CDR3 is built from 14 residues. Germline V CDR1 and CDR2: MNHNY, SVGAGI (reference sequence). Trimming stripped 2 bases from V and 9 bases from J, with 14 bases between. The CDR3 is CASSYPGLQREQFF. CDR3 nucleotides: TGTGCCAGCAGTTACCCGGGACTCCAGCGTGAGCAGTTCTTC.

CDR3 sequence: CASSPRRGLYEQYF. DNA of the CDR3: TGTGCCAGCAGTCCCCGACGTGGACTCTACGAGCAGTACTTC. The gene calls are TRBV27 and TRBJ2-5; weak D call: TRBD2 (5 bases). Near its end, the DNA agrees better with TRBJ2-7, so the J call may be wrong. From germline, CDR1 is MNHEY and CDR2 SMNVEV (reference sequence). This CDR3 spans 14 amino acids.

The CDR3 reads CATSRQYSNQPQHF. The CDR3 DNA reads TGTGCCACCAGCAGGCAGTATAGCAATCAGCCCCAGCATTTT. The genes are TRBV15 and TRBJ1-5; D gene ambiguous. The CDR3 totals 14 residues. Trimming took off 3 bases at V and 0 bases at J, with 6 bases between the two ends. Germline CDR1 and CDR2: LNHNV and YYDKDF (reference sequence). Full variable domain (missing parts from reference TRBV15 and TRBJ1-5): DAMVIQNPRYQVTQFGKPVTLSCSQTLNHNVMYWYQQKSSQAPKLLFHYYDKDFNNEADTPDNFQSRRPNTSFCFLDIRSPGLGDTAMYLCATSRQYSNQPQHFGDGTRLSIL.

CDR3 protein: CASTPGGEVGMAYTF. In DNA form, the CDR3 reads TGTGCCAGCACCCCGGGGGGGGAAGTAGGAATGGCCTACACCTTC. This rearrangement joins TRBV28 to TRBJ1-2; possible D gene TRBD1, 5 bases. The CDR3 contains 15 residues. Germline-derived CDR1 and CDR2 are MDHEN and SYDVKM. V shed 7 bases and J shed 10 bases, with 25 bases lying between them.

This chain links TRBV30 with TRBJ1-3; D possibly corresponds to TRBD1 (5 bases). This CDR3 comprises 13 residues. V gave up 1 base and J gave up 2 bases, with 6 bases separating them. The germline CDR1 and CDR2 sequences are GTSNPN and SVGIG (reference sequence). The CDR3 DNA follows: TGTGCCTGGAGTGGGGGGGCTGGAAACACCATATATTTT. This codes for CAWSGGAGNTIYF. The variable domain in full, with the rest retrieved from reference TRBV30 and TRBJ1-3, is SQTIHQWPATLVQPVGSPLSLECTVEGTSNPNLYWYRQAAGRGLQLLFYSVGIGQISSEVPQNLSASRPQDRQFILSSKKLLLSDSGFYLCAWSGGAGNTIYFGEGSWLTVV.

The rearrangement uses TRBV5-1 and TRBJ2-7; possible D gene TRBD2, 5 bases. The CDR3 runs 13 residues. Germline CDR1 SGHRS, CDR2 YFSETQ. The V end lost 2 bases, the J end lost 7 bases, and 13 bases lay between the germline ends. The CDR3 coding sequence is TGCGCCAGCAGCTTAAACGGGGTCGGGGAGCAGTACTTC. This codes for CASSLNGVGEQYF.

This clone was recorded only once. The chain links TRBV27 to TRBJ2-5; 11 bases line up with TRBD2. From germline, CDR1 is MNHEY and CDR2 SMNVEV (reference sequence). The V gene end was trimmed by 2 bases and the J gene end by 2 bases; junction bases not matched to a gene: 10. The CDR3 has 18 residues. The CDR3 reads CASSLTRGSGREQETQYF. The DNA of the CDR3 is TGTGCCAGCAGTTTAACAAGAGGTAGCGGGAGGGAACAAGAGACCCAGTACTTC.

This clone showed up just once. The V gene is TRBV2, the J gene TRBJ1-5, with 10 bases that match TRBD1. Germline values: CDR1 SNHLY, CDR2 FYNNEI. The CDR3 loop spans 15 amino acids. The V segment lost 4 bases and the J segment 7 bases; nucleotides outside the gene matches: 7. CDR3 bases: TGTGCCAGCAGTGGGGGACAGGGGAGAGGACAGCCCCAGCATTTT. Protein sequence: CASSGGQGRGQPQHF.